A single sample gave rise to the 18 T cell receptor beta chains below, sequenced in a study of early stage breast cancer tumors. Sequenced by immunoSEQ multiplex PCR; TCRdb stores in-frame clones only, minus some. The sample has about 48,000 clones; approximately 80% are singletons. Sequenced material: blood. These receptors came from a person between 50 and 60 years old with breast cancer.

This chain joins TRBV28 and TRBJ2-3; D is unresolved. CDR1 and CDR2 (germline): MDHEN, SYDVKM. Deletions cut 6 bases from V and 3 bases from J, with 13 bases between. CDR3 size: 14 residues. CDR3 sequence: CASRGIDWTDTQYF. The CDR3 bases are TGTGCCAGCAGGGGGATAGACTGGACAGATACGCAGTATTTT.

The rearrangement joins TRBV7-2 to TRBJ2-1, with 10 bases identical to TRBD2. The CDR3 totals 15 residues. Germline V CDR1 and CDR2: SGHTA, FQGNSA. J lost 9 bases, V lost 3 bases, and 8 bases had no gene match. The CDR3 region has the DNA TGTGCCAGCAGCTTCAGCGGGGGGGCGTTTTCTGAGCAGTTCTTC. Translated, it gives CASSFSGGAFSEQFF.

This clone has just a few counts. This chain uses TRBV7-3 with TRBJ1-1; D is unresolved. Trimming cost V 4 bases and J 11 bases, with 20 bases left between them. This CDR3 has 14 amino acids. CDR1 is SGHTA, CDR2 FQGTGA, per germline. The CDR3 loop is CASSSPGPGEVAFF. The CDR3 bases are TGTGCCAGCAGCTCACCGGGCCCCGGAGAAGTCGCTTTCTTT.

This clone has more than one count but fewer than ten. The chain uses TRBV25-1 and TRBJ2-7; D remains unclear. The V and J ends lost 9 bases and 3 bases respectively, with 9 bases between them. CDR3 length: 11 residues. Germline V CDR1 and CDR2: MGHDK, SYGVNS. The CDR3 nucleotides read TGTGCCAGTTCGGGCGGCTACGAGCAGTACTTC. Translation gives CASSGGYEQYF.

This chain connects TRBV5-8 to TRBJ2-7; D call uncertain. The germline gives CDR1 SGHTS, CDR2 YDEGEE. With 4 bases removed from V and 2 bases from J, the gap between germline ends came to 10 bases. CDR3 length: 13 residues. CDR3 sequence: CASSARRTYEQYF. CDR3 sequence (DNA): TGTGCCAGCAGCGCAAGACGGACCTACGAGCAGTACTTC.

The chain is built from TRBV5-1 and TRBJ2-3; 9 bases match TRBD2. The CDR3 consists of 16 residues. Germline assignment: CDR1 SGHRS and CDR2 YFSETQ. V lost 0 bases and J lost 5; bases outside the gene matches: 7. The CDR3 region has the DNA TGCGCCAGCAGCTTGGAGGTGCGGGGGGGCTTAGATACGCAGTATTTT. It translates to CASSLEVRGGLDTQYF.

This clone was recorded only once. This chain connects TRBV30 to TRBJ2-3, with TRBD2 identical over 11 bases. Germline V gene sequence: CDR1 GTSNPN, CDR2 SVGIG (reference sequence). The CDR3 sequence is 17 residues long. Trimming removed 3 bases from V and 5 bases from J; junction bases left unmatched: 13. The CDR3 reads CAWSFGLAGGPGDTQYF. The CDR3 DNA reads TGTGCCTGGAGCTTTGGATTAGCGGGGGGGCCCGGAGATACGCAGTATTTT.

J is TRBJ2-2 and V is TRBV10-3, with D unresolved. The CDR3 contains 16 residues. V was pared by 1 base and J by 4 bases, with 13 bases between. Looked up from germline, CDR1 is ENHRY and CDR2 is SYGVKD. The CDR3 sequence: CAISELSAHPTGELFF. The CDR3 DNA reads as TGTGCCATCAGTGAGTTGTCAGCTCACCCCACCGGGGAGCTGTTTTTT.

This rearrangement joins TRBV30 to TRBJ2-1; 11 bases fit TRBD2. CDR3 length: 19 residues. Germline-derived CDR1 and CDR2 are GTSNPN and SVGIG (reference sequence). The V gene end was trimmed by 7 bases and the J gene end by 0 bases; junction bases not matched to a gene: 17. The CDR3 loop reads CALRSGLAGGPSSYNEQFF. In DNA, the CDR3 is TGTGCCTTGAGATCGGGGCTAGCGGGGGGTCCGAGCTCCTACAATGAGCAGTTCTTC.

V is TRBV19 and J is TRBJ2-5; TRBD2 matches at 8 bases. CDR3 length: 13 residues. In germline, CDR1 is LNHDA, CDR2 SQIVND (reference sequence). The V gene end was trimmed by 1 base and the J gene end by 7 bases; junction bases not matched to a gene: 2. The DNA of the CDR3 is TGTGCCAGTAGTATAGCGGGGGGGCGGACCCAGTACTTC. The encoded protein is CASSIAGGRTQYF.

The chain carries TRBV5-5 and TRBJ1-2; no reliable D call. Germline assignment: CDR1 SGHKS and CDR2 YYEKEE (reference sequence). The CDR3 is 15 amino acids. V dropped 1 base and J dropped 1 base, with 11 bases sitting between them. The CDR3 is CASSLSGRDNYGYTF. CDR3 bases: TGTGCCAGCAGCTTGTCCGGGAGGGATAACTATGGCTACACCTTC. Supplemented by reference TRBV5-5 and TRBJ1-2, the full variable domain reads DAGVTQSPTHLIKTRGQQVTLRCSPISGHKSVSWYQQVLGQGPQFIFQYYEKEERGRGNFPDRFSARQFPNYSSELNVNALLLGDSALYLCASSLSGRDNYGYTFGSGTRLTVV.

V is TRBV6-6 and J is TRBJ2-3; D not resolved. The CDR3 length is 14 residues. Germline V gives CDR1 MNHNY, CDR2 SVGAGI (reference sequence). V was pared by 3 bases and J by 8 bases, with 15 bases between. The CDR3 loop is CASSYRSRVGTQYF. The CDR3 bases are TGTGCCAGCAGTTATAGATCCCGTGTTGGTACGCAGTATTTT.

There are a few counts of this clone. The chain couples TRBV30 to TRBJ1-6, with D unclear. V was clipped by 0 bases and J by 7 bases, with 13 bases between them. There are 15 residues in the CDR3. The V gene's germline CDR1 is GTSNPN and CDR2 SVGIG (reference sequence). The CDR3 reads CAWSVTGYGNSPLHF. In nucleotides, the CDR3 is TGTGCCTGGAGTGTAACGGGGTATGGCAATTCACCCCTCCACTTT.

The chain combines TRBV11-2 with TRBJ1-1; possible D gene TRBD1, 5 bases. Trimming removed 5 bases at V and 4 bases at J, with 23 bases between. The germline V gene encodes CDR1 SGHAT and CDR2 FQNNGV. The length of the CDR3 is 17 residues. The CDR3: CASSTIRSRVWSTEAFF. The CDR3 DNA reads TGTGCCAGCAGCACGATCCGGTCCAGGGTTTGGTCCACTGAAGCTTTCTTT. The entire variable domain, with the rest obtained from reference TRBV11-2 and TRBJ1-1, is as follows: EAGVAQSPRYKIIEKRQSVAFWCNPISGHATLYWYQQILGQGPKLLIQFQNNGVVDDSQLPKDRFSAERLKGVDSTLKIQPAKLEDSAVYLCASSTIRSRVWSTEAFFGQGTRLTVV.

The rearrangement joins TRBV28 to TRBJ1-5, with 8 nucleotides matching TRBD1. This CDR3 contains 16 residues. The V segment lost 6 bases and the J segment 3 bases; nucleotides outside the gene matches: 10. The germline CDR1 and CDR2 sequences are MDHEN and SYDVKM. The DNA for the CDR3 is TGTGCCAGCAGCTCCGGACAGGGATTTTTCAATCAGCCCCAGCATTTT. Amino acid sequence: CASSSGQGFFNQPQHF.

This chain links TRBV7-3 with TRBJ2-5, with 9 nucleotides matching TRBD1. The CDR3 has 16 residues. Per the germline V gene, CDR1 is SGHTA and CDR2 is FQGTGA. V was clipped by 6 bases and J by 3 bases; unmatched bases: 11. Here the CDR3 DNA reads TGTGCCAGCAGTCCTTCCCCCCGGACAGGGGAAGAGACCCAGTACTTC. Protein product: CASSPSPRTGEETQYF. Full variable domain (rest looked up from reference TRBV7-3 and TRBJ2-5): GAGVSQTPSNKVTEKGKYVELRCDPISGHTALYWYRQSLGQGPEFLIYFQGTGAADDSGLPNDRFFAVRPEGSVSTLKIQRTERGDSAVYLCASSPSPRTGEETQYFGPGTRLLVL.

V is TRBV5-4 and J is TRBJ2-5, with D perhaps assigned TRBD1 or TRBD2 (5 bases each). The CDR3 covers 14 residues. V dropped 4 bases and J dropped 4 bases, with 14 bases sitting between them. Germline V CDR1 and CDR2: SGHNT, YYREEE (reference sequence). Here the CDR3 reads CASSPGGGAETQYF. The CDR3 coding sequence is TGTGCCAGCAGCCCAGGTGGGGGTGCAGAGACCCAGTACTTC.

A few counts support this clone. The gene calls are TRBV4-1 and TRBJ2-1; TRBD2 aligns across 11 bases. The V gene's germline CDR1 is MGHRA and CDR2 YSYEKL. The CDR3 sequence is 17 residues long. J gave up 1 base and V 3 bases, and 5 bases lay outside the gene matches. CDR3 in DNA: TGCGCCAGCAGCCAGGAAAGGACTAGCGGGTCCTACAATGAGCAGTTCTTC. This gives the protein CASSQERTSGSYNEQFF.